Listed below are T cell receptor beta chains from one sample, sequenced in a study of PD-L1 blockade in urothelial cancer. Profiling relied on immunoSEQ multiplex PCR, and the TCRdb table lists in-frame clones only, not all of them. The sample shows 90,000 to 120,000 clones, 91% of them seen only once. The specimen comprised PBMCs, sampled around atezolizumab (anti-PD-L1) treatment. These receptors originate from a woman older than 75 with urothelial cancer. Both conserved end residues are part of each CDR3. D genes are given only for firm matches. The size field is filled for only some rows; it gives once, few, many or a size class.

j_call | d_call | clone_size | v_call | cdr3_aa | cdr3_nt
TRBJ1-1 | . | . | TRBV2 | CASSTREDITANTEAFF | TGTGCCAGCAGTACGAGAGAAGATATTACAGCGAACACTGAAGCTTTCTTT
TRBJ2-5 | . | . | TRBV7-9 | CASSLKLAETQYF | TGTGCCAGCAGCTTAAAGCTAGCAGAGACCCAGTACTTC
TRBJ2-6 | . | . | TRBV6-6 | CASSPGAPGANVLTF | TGTGCCAGCAGCCCTGGGGCGCCTGGGGCCAACGTCCTGACTTTC
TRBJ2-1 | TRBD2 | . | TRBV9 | CASSATGTSPEQFF | TGTGCCAGCAGCGCAACGGGGACTAGCCCTGAGCAGTTCTTC
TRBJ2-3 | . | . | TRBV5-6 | CASSLVGVPRSTDTQYF | TGTGCCAGCAGCTTGGTCGGGGTCCCCAGAAGCACAGATACGCAGTATTTT
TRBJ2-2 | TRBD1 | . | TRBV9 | CASSETGGNTGELFF | TGTGCCAGCAGCGAGACAGGGGGTAACACCGGGGAGCTGTTTTTT
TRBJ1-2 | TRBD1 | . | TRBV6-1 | CATPQGARYGYTF | TGTGCCACCCCGCAGGGGGCGCGGTATGGCTACACCTTC
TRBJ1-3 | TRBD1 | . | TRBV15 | CATSSDRDRGNLNTIYF | TGTGCCACCAGCAGTGACAGGGACAGGGGAAACCTAAACACCATATATTTT
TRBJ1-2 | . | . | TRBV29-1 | CSVEDRDLLYGYTF | TGCAGCGTTGAAGACCGGGATTTGCTCTATGGCTACACCTTC
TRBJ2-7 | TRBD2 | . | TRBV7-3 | CASSPLAAGTYEQYF | TGTGCCAGCAGCCCACTAGCGGCGGGGACCTACGAGCAGTACTTC
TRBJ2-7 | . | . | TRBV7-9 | CASSLGGATVYEQYF | TGTGCCAGCAGCTTAGGTGGGGCGACAGTCTACGAGCAGTACTTC
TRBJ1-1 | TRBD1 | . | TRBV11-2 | CASSSQGSNTEAFF | TGTGCCAGCAGCTCACAGGGGTCGAACACTGAAGCTTTCTTT
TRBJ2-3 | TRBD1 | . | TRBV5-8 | CASSLGTGGTDTQYF | TGTGCCAGCAGCTTGGGGACAGGCGGCACAGATACGCAGTATTTT
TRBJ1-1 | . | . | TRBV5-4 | CASSLVSRDTEAFF | TGTGCCAGCAGCTTGGTTTCCAGGGACACTGAAGCTTTCTTT
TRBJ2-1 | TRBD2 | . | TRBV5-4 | CASSGTSGRAEQFF | TGTGCCAGCAGCGGGACTAGCGGGAGGGCTGAGCAGTTCTTC
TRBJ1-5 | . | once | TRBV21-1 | CASSKGPSSFLRDQPQHF | TGTGCCAGCAGCAAAGGTCCTTCCTCTTTTCTCCGGGATCAGCCCCAGCATTTT
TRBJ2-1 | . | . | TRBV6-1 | CASREFGEQFF | TGTGCCAGCAGGGAGTTCGGGGAGCAGTTCTTC
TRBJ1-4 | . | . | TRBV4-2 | CASSQDPEDEKLFF | TGTGCCAGCAGCCAAGATCCAGAAGATGAAAAACTGTTTTTT
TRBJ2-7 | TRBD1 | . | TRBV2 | CASRETGGYF | TGTGCCAGCAGGGAGACAGGGGGGTACTTC
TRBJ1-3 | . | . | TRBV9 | CASSDRGVSGNTIYF | TGTGCCAGCAGCGACCGGGGGGTCTCTGGAAACACCATATATTTT
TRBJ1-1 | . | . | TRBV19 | CASSSAGGNTEAFF | TGTGCCAGTAGTTCCGCCGGGGGAAACACTGAAGCTTTCTTT
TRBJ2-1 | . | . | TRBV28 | CASRDRRSTYNEQFF | TGTGCCAGCAGAGATAGGCGGAGCACCTACAATGAGCAGTTCTTC
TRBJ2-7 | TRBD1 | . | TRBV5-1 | CASSLGTGSSYEQYF | TGCGCCAGCAGCTTGGGGACAGGGAGCTCCTACGAGCAGTACTTC
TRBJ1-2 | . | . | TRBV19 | CASRRSTGANYGYTF | TGTGCCAGTAGGAGAAGCACCGGAGCTAACTATGGCTACACCTTC
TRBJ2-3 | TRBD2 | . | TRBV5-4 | CASSLVAGGTDTQYF | TGTGCCAGCAGCTTGGTAGCGGGGGGCACAGATACGCAGTATTTT
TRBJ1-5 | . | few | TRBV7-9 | CASSLDTGFLGGNQPQHF | TGTGCCAGCAGCTTAGATACGGGATTTCTAGGCGGCAATCAGCCCCAGCATTTT
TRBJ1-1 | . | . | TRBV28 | CASSGGAGQDTEAFF | TGTGCCAGCAGTGGGGGGGCAGGCCAGGACACTGAAGCTTTCTTT
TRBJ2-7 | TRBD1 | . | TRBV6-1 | CASGWTGTGLYEQYF | TGTGCCAGCGGTTGGACCGGGACAGGGTTATACGAGCAGTACTTC
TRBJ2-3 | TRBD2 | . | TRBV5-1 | CASSSKVAGGGTDTQYF | TGCGCCAGCAGCTCGAAGGTAGCGGGAGGGGGCACAGATACGCAGTATTTT
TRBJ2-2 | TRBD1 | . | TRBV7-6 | CASSLRGRGGNTGELFF | TGTGCCAGCAGCTTAAGGGGGCGTGGGGGAAACACCGGGGAGCTGTTTTTT
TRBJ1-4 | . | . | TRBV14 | CASSPRVGANEKLFF | TGTGCCAGCAGCCCCAGAGTAGGGGCTAATGAAAAACTGTTTTTT
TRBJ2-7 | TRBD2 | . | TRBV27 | CASSLFSPLNGLAVYEQYF | TGTGCCAGCAGTTTATTTTCCCCACTGAACGGACTAGCGGTATACGAGCAGTACTTC
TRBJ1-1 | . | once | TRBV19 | CASSIGVNTEAFF | TGTGCCAGTAGTATAGGAGTGAACACTGAAGCTTTCTTT
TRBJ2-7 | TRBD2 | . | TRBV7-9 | CASSLGAGLARSGGEQYF | TGTGCCAGCAGCTTAGGTGCGGGACTAGCGAGATCGGGTGGCGAGCAGTACTTC
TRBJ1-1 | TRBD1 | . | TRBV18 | CASSPGQGARGTEAFF | TGTGCCAGCTCACCCGGACAGGGGGCGCGAGGCACTGAAGCTTTCTTT
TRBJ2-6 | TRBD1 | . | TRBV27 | CASSPRQGRTIVSGANVLTF | TGTGCCAGCAGTCCTCGACAGGGGCGAACCATTGTCTCTGGGGCCAACGTCCTGACTTTC
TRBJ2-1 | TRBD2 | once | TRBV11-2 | CASRHASGSGEQFF | TGTGCCAGCAGACACGCTAGCGGGTCCGGCGAGCAGTTCTTC
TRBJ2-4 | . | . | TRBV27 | CASSFYGGNIQYF | TGTGCCAGCAGTTTTTATGGGGGGAACATTCAGTACTTC
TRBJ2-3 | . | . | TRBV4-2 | CASSPERGTSTDTQYF | TGTGCCAGCAGCCCCGAACGGGGGACTAGCACAGATACGCAGTATTTT
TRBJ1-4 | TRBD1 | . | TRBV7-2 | CASSAHGTAGKLFF | TGTGCCAGCAGCGCCCATGGGACAGCCGGCAAACTGTTTTTT